This TCR beta chain was identified during a study of blood T cell repertoires in COVID-19. About the research overall: Specimens from acute and convalescent COVID-19 originated in the United States, Italy and Spain. PBMCs, B-cell-depleted T cells, or T cells provided the cDNA or gDNA that made up the material.

As processed by the authors: Amplifying reference gene primers gave estimates of nucleated cell counts. Assay used: immunoSEQ multiplex PCR; TCRdb lists only in-frame clones, some missing. V, J and clone size reflect that table, while D and trimming were determined from the DNA. The top ten clones hold roughly 1.4% of a sample with about 58,000 clones, approximately 90% of them seen once. Trimming at V came to 4 bases and at J to 4 bases, leaving 4 bases not matched to a gene. The CDR3 has 14 amino acids. Germline CDR1 MGHDK, CDR2 SYGVNS. The sequence was obtained from a man in his 60s with acute or convalescent COVID-19. The J gene is TRBJ2-5, the V gene TRBV25-1; 9 bases match TRBD2. Sequenced: peripheral blood. CDR3 in DNA: TGTGCCAGCAGTGGTTTTAGCGGGAGAGAGACCCAGTACTTC. Its protein is CASSGFSGRETQYF.